This TCR beta chain was sequenced in a study of neurological immune-mediated disorders. Study conclusions and caveats: Multiple sclerosis was found to have the least TCR clonal expansion, below healthy controls, and HTLV-1-associated myelopathy the most.

Synthesis of cDNA was carried out by template-switch 5'RACE. The reaction used 10-nucleotide random UMIs. TCRdb independently ran MiXCR on the 5' RACE reads; one entry per CDR3 protein. The data hold 60,000 to 90,000 distinct CDR3 sequences, with 10% observed a single time. This clonotype was seen ten or more times. Its antigen is unidentified. Specified time point: longitudinal time-point 1 (baseline). The CDR3 runs to 12 residues. Germline assignment: CDR1 DFQATT and CDR2 SNEGSKA (reference sequence). V lost 4 bases, J lost 5 bases, and 9 bases lay in between. The TCR originated in a man younger than 45 in good health. The chain employs TRBV20-1 and TRBJ1-5; no clear D gene. The sequenced sample was PBMCs. The CDR3 is CSAMIGDQPQHF. The CDR3 DNA sequence: TGCAGTGCTATGATTGGCGATCAGCCCCAGCATTTT.